The 31 T cell receptor beta chains reported below all come from one sample, sequenced in a study of blood T cell repertoires in COVID-19. TCRdb keeps only in-frame clones here, not all; method: immunoSEQ multiplex PCR. The profile shows a few hundred thousand clones, about 86% of them singletons. The sequenced sample was peripheral blood. These receptor sequences come from a man aged 18 to 35 with active or convalescent COVID-19.

This chain links TRBV9 with TRBJ2-1; 7 nucleotides match TRBD2. V dropped 4 bases and J dropped 9; count of bases not matched to a gene: 7. There are 13 residues in the CDR3. Germline CDR1 is SGDLS and CDR2 is YYNGEE. DNA of the CDR3: TGTGCCAGCAGCCCTTGGCTAGCGGCTGAGCAGTTCTTC. Protein: CASSPWLAAEQFF.

The V gene is TRBV7-9, the J gene TRBJ1-4; D is unclear. V lost 7 bases and J lost 5, with 14 bases in between. The CDR3 totals 14 residues. Looked up from germline, CDR1 is SEHNR and CDR2 is FQNEAQ (reference sequence). Here the CDR3 reads CASNLGRLNEKLFF. CDR3 nucleotides: TGTGCCAGCAATCTCGGGAGGCTGAATGAAAAACTGTTTTTT.

In its sample, this clone was seen a few times. The V and J genes are TRBV5-6 and TRBJ2-2, with 8 bases fitting TRBD1. Germline values: CDR1 SGHDT, CDR2 YYEEEE. Trimming removed 1 base from V and 3 bases from J; junction bases left unmatched: 2. This CDR3 region has 15 residues. CDR3 sequence reads: CASSLLDRDTGELFF. The CDR3 DNA is TGTGCCAGCAGCTTGCTGGACAGGGACACCGGGGAGCTGTTTTTT. Complete variable domain (other parts from reference TRBV5-6 and TRBJ2-2): DAGVTQSPTHLIKTRGQQVTLRCSPKSGHDTVSWYQQALGQGPQFIFQYYEEEERQRGNFPDRFSGHQFPNYSSELNVNALLLGDSALYLCASSLLDRDTGELFFGEGSRLTVL.

The CDR3 DNA reads as TGTGCCAGTAGTATCCGGGACAGGTTTTTCTATGGCTACACCTTC. This translates into CASSIRDRFFYGYTF. The chain couples TRBV19 to TRBJ1-2, with 8 bases that match TRBD1. J was trimmed by 4 bases and V by 3 bases; bases with no gene match: 7. The CDR3 is 15 residues long. Germline lookup yields CDR1 LNHDA and CDR2 SQIVND (reference sequence).

The V gene is TRBV13, the J gene TRBJ1-2; 7 bases line up with TRBD1. V lost 4 bases, J lost 7 bases, and 9 bases stayed unmatched. CDR1 PRHDT and CDR2 FYEKMQ come from the germline V gene (reference sequence). This CDR3 contains 14 residues. The CDR3 bases are TGTGCCAGCAGCTCCGAAGACAGGGCTCTTGGCTACACCTTC. Its translation is CASSSEDRALGYTF.

J is TRBJ2-2 and V is TRBV5-4, with a tentative D call TRBD1 (6 bases). Germline V gives CDR1 SGHNT, CDR2 YYREEE (reference sequence). This CDR3 contains 14 residues. V was pared by 2 bases and J by 5 bases, with 10 bases between. This chain's CDR3 is CASSFGQGTGELFF. CDR3 bases: TGTGCCAGCAGCTTCGGGCAGGGGACCGGGGAGCTGTTTTTT.

This clone appeared a single time. One end of the junction varies from germline; a read error may be responsible. J is TRBJ2-2 and V is TRBV6-6, with D perhaps matching TRBD1 (5 bases). This CDR3 is built from 14 residues. Germline V CDR1 and CDR2: MNHNY, SVGAGI (reference sequence). The chain's CDR3 is CASSYPGNPGELFF. CDR3 sequence (DNA): TGTGCCAGCAGTTACCCAGGGAACCCCGGGGAGCTGTTTTTT.

The chain employs TRBV5-1 and TRBJ2-3, with 8 bases lining up with TRBD2. V shed 4 bases, J shed 4 bases, and the junction held 20 bases outside the gene matches. CDR3 length: 19 residues. Looked up from germline, CDR1 is SGHRS and CDR2 is YFSETQ. Written as DNA, the CDR3 is TGCGCCAGCAGCCCGAATCCCACCTCGGGTTTAGCGGGATCAGATACGCAGTATTTT. Residues: CASSPNPTSGLAGSDTQYF.

The rearrangement links TRBV21-1 to TRBJ1-5; the tabulated D call, TRBD1, remains unverified against the DNA. TRBV21-1 has pseudogene status. The CDR3 is 13 amino acids. The CDR3 region has the DNA TGTGCCAGCGGGACAGGGGAGGATCAGCCCCAGCATTTT. Its translation: CASGTGEDQPQHF.

This sequence joins TRBV29-1 and TRBJ2-7; TRBD1 agrees at 8 bases. This CDR3 spans 17 amino acids. V was clipped by 4 bases and J by 3 bases; unmatched bases: 17. Per the germline V gene, CDR1 is SQVTM and CDR2 is ANQGSEA. The CDR3 region is CSVVSGEGTGKLYEQYF. The CDR3 nucleotides read TGCAGCGTTGTCTCTGGAGAGGGGACAGGCAAACTCTACGAGCAGTACTTC.

The table lists this clone with a count of one. This rearrangement joins TRBV19 to TRBJ2-5; TRBD1 agrees at 7 bases. The CDR3 runs 16 residues. Germline values: CDR1 LNHDA, CDR2 SQIVND (reference sequence). Losses at the gene ends were 5 bases for V and 9 bases for J; bases not matched to a gene: 18. The CDR3 bases are TGTGCCAGTAGTTACAGGGGTGGTAGCGCTAGTAGGGCCCAGTACTTC. Protein sequence: CASSYRGGSASRAQYF. The complete variable domain, with remaining parts taken from reference TRBV19 and TRBJ2-5, reads DGGITQSPKYLFRKEGQNVTLSCEQNLNHDAMYWYRQDPGQGLRLIYYSQIVNDFQKGDIAEGYSVSREKKESFPLTVTSAQKNPTAFYLCASSYRGGSASRAQYFGPGTRLLVL.

This rearrangement joins TRBV28 to TRBJ1-2; 9 bases are a match to TRBD1. This CDR3 has 16 residues. CDR1 MDHEN and CDR2 SYDVKM come from the germline V gene. Trimming removed 2 bases from V and 0 bases from J; junction bases left unmatched: 4. In DNA form, the CDR3 reads TGTGCCAGCAGTTTAGACAGGGGGTTCACTAACTATGGCTACACCTTC. It is translated as CASSLDRGFTNYGYTF.

This rearrangement joins TRBV27 to TRBJ2-1; TRBD2 agrees at 10 bases. The germline CDR1 and CDR2 sequences are MNHEY and SMNVEV (reference sequence). The CDR3 length is 15 residues. The trim removed 5 bases at V and 4 bases at J, leaving 5 bases unmatched. The CDR3 reads CASSPRTSGYNEQFF. The CDR3 DNA sequence: TGTGCCAGCAGTCCCCGGACTAGCGGTTACAATGAGCAGTTCTTC.

The genes are TRBV2 and TRBJ1-2; possible D gene TRBD1, 5 bases. Germline loops: CDR1 SNHLY, CDR2 FYNNEI. V was pared by 4 bases and J by 6 bases, with 12 bases between. This CDR3 spans 13 amino acids. The CDR3 coding sequence is TGTGCCAGCAGTGGGGACTCCGGAGATGGCTACACCTTC. Protein product: CASSGDSGDGYTF.

The chain combines TRBV24-1 with TRBJ2-5; TRBD1 is a possible D gene (5 bases). Trimming pared 2 bases from V and 5 bases from J, leaving 17 bases between. Germline V gene data show CDR1 as KGHDR and CDR2 as SFDVKD. The CDR3 totals 16 residues. The CDR3 nucleotides are TGTGCCACCAGTGATTCTAGGGGCAGGGCTGGGGAGACCCAGTACTTC. Translating it yields CATSDSRGRAGETQYF.

CDR3 nucleotide sequence: TGTGCCAGTAGTTTGGGGACAGGGAACACCGGGGAGCTGTTTTTT. This sequence encodes CASSLGTGNTGELFF. The V gene is TRBV19, the J gene TRBJ2-2; TRBD1 matches at 8 bases. CDR1 is LNHDA, CDR2 SQIVND, per germline (reference sequence). The CDR3 sequence is 15 residues long. V lost 5 bases to trimming and J lost 1 base; unmatched junction nucleotides: 3.

This rearrangement joins TRBV5-1 to TRBJ2-1; TRBD2 matches at 7 bases. The germline V gene encodes CDR1 SGHRS and CDR2 YFSETQ. This CDR3 is built from 15 residues. The trim removed 4 bases at V and 1 base at J, leaving 5 bases unmatched. Here the CDR3 DNA reads TGCGCCAGCAGCCCCCTAGCGGTGTCCTACAATGAGCAGTTCTTC. It translates to CASSPLAVSYNEQFF.

The chain is built from TRBV6-2 or TRBV6-3 and TRBJ1-2; 9 positions agree with TRBD1. This CDR3 region has 13 residues. Germline-derived CDR1 and CDR2 are MNHEY and SVGEGT. J lost 7 bases, V lost 5 bases, and 5 bases had no gene match. This chain's CDR3 is CASSNRDRAGYTF. The CDR3 DNA is TGTGCCAGCAGTAACCGGGACAGGGCTGGCTACACCTTC.

V usage is TRBV6-4 and J usage is TRBJ1-5; unclear D gene. Germline V CDR1 and CDR2: MRHNA, SNTAGT. V lost 6 bases to trimming and J lost 2 bases, with 23 bases between them. The CDR3 runs to 18 residues. The CDR3 coding sequence is TGTGCCAGCAGGGGGAGACTAGGTCCACGGTCGGGCAATCAGCCCCAGCATTTT. This translates into CASRGRLGPRSGNQPQHF.

The chain is built from TRBV19 and TRBJ1-5; D remains unclear. CDR1 is LNHDA, CDR2 SQIVND, per germline (reference sequence). The CDR3 has 15 amino acids. V was trimmed by 5 bases and J by 2 bases, leaving 13 bases between them. CDR3 sequence (DNA): TGTGCCAGTAGTTCCAGAAGCGGGGGCAATCAGCCCCAGCATTTT. It codes for CASSSRSGGNQPQHF.

This chain links TRBV10-3 with TRBJ1-2; D is uncertain. V gave up 3 bases and J gave up 4 bases, with 3 bases separating them. Germline CDR1 and CDR2: ENHRY and SYGVKD. The CDR3 covers 11 residues. CDR3 bases: TGTGCCATCAGTGACCTCTATGGCTACACCTTC. Its translation is CAISDLYGYTF.

The chain is built from TRBV15 and TRBJ2-1, with 10 bases identical to TRBD1. This CDR3 spans 15 amino acids. The germline V gene has CDR1 LNHNV and CDR2 YYDKDF (reference sequence). V trimming: 4 bases; J trimming: 5 bases; junction bases outside the gene matches: 5. CDR3 DNA: TGTGCCACCAGCACCCGGACAGGGGGAGACAATGAGCAGTTCTTC. It yields the protein CATSTRTGGDNEQFF.

The chain links TRBV6-1 to TRBJ1-2, with 9 positions matching TRBD1. This CDR3 spans 18 amino acids. The trim removed 1 base at V and 4 bases at J, leaving 13 bases unmatched. Per germline, CDR1 MNHNS and CDR2 SASEGT. The CDR3 region is CASSEDGTGIVGGYGYTF. CDR3 DNA: TGTGCCAGCAGTGAAGACGGGACAGGGATTGTAGGAGGCTATGGCTACACCTTC.

This clone was observed a few times. V gene TRBV11-2 combines with J gene TRBJ2-5; D may be TRBD2 (7 bases). CDR3 length equals 18 residues. Germline-derived CDR1 and CDR2 are SGHAT and FQNNGV. Trimming removed 3 bases from V and 2 bases from J, with 22 bases in between. CDR3 loop: CASSLAPGGGRGQETQYF. CDR3 DNA sequence: TGTGCCAGCAGCTTGGCTCCTGGGGGGGGCCGAGGTCAAGAGACCCAGTACTTC.

The V call is TRBV6-5, the J call TRBJ2-7, with a weak D call TRBD2 (5 bases). Germline CDR1 reads MNHEY; CDR2 reads SVGAGI. The CDR3 sequence is 15 residues long. Between the trimmed V and J ends, which lost 6 bases and 6 bases, there was a span of 21 bases. CDR3 region: CASSYGFSSRGEQYF. DNA for the CDR3: TGTGCCAGCAGCTACGGATTTTCGTCTCGGGGCGAGCAGTACTTC.

Written as DNA, the CDR3 is TGTGCCTGGAGGGACAGGGACGGCTACACCTTC. Amino acid sequence: CAWRDRDGYTF. This chain connects TRBV30 to TRBJ1-2; TRBD1 aligns across 8 bases. Germline values: CDR1 GTSNPN, CDR2 SVGIG (reference sequence). The CDR3 has 11 residues. V lost 3 bases and J lost 8; bases outside the gene matches: 2. Filled out from reference TRBV30 and TRBJ1-2, the complete variable domain reads SQTIHQWPATLVQPVGSPLSLECTVEGTSNPNLYWYRQAAGRGLQLLFYSVGIGQISSEVPQNLSASRPQDRQFILSSKKLLLSDSGFYLCAWRDRDGYTFGSGTRLTVV.

The V and J genes are TRBV3-1 (or the pseudogene TRBV3-2) and TRBJ2-1; the D gene is possibly TRBD1 (5 bases). V was clipped by 0 bases and J by 6 bases, with 9 bases between them. This CDR3 comprises 14 residues. Germline V gives CDR1 LGHDT, CDR2 YNNKEL (reference sequence). This chain's CDR3 is CASSQEDRTNEQFF. As DNA, the CDR3 is TGTGCCAGCAGCCAAGAAGACAGAACCAATGAGCAGTTCTTC.

This clone occurred once. The chain couples TRBV11-3 to TRBJ1-2; unclear D gene. The V gene's germline CDR1 is SGHNT and CDR2 YENEEA. CDR3 length: 12 residues. V lost 5 bases and J 6 bases, leaving 10 bases between the germline ends. DNA of the CDR3: TGTGCCAGCAGCCAAAACCGGGATGGCTACACCTTC. Translating gives CASSQNRDGYTF.

This chain connects TRBV19 to TRBJ2-1, with 12 nucleotides matching TRBD2. V lost 10 bases, J lost 8 bases, and 12 bases stayed unmatched. The CDR3 sequence is 15 residues long. Germline V CDR1 and CDR2: LNHDA, SQIVND (reference sequence). CDR3 loop: CATRLAGASGDEQFF. The CDR3 DNA reads as TGTGCCACCAGACTAGCGGGGGCCTCGGGCGATGAGCAGTTCTTC.

The chain couples TRBV11-2 to TRBJ2-7, with D hard to call. This CDR3 is 14 amino acids long. Germline V gene sequence: CDR1 SGHAT, CDR2 FQNNGV. The germline V and J ends were trimmed by 1 base and 3 bases, with 10 bases remaining between them. In DNA, the CDR3 is TGTGCCAGCAGCTTAGCCTTGGGCCACTACGAGCAGTACTTC. Translation: CASSLALGHYEQYF.

V usage is TRBV5-4 and J usage is TRBJ2-2, with 11 bases matching TRBD2. Unmatched junction bases numbered 7, after V lost 0 bases and J lost 3 bases. The CDR3 loop spans 18 amino acids. CDR1 is SGHNT and CDR2 is YYREEE in the germline V gene (reference sequence). CDR3 region: CASSLAVSGGADTGELFF. CDR3 coding DNA: TGTGCCAGCAGCTTGGCTGTTAGCGGGGGGGCTGACACCGGGGAGCTGTTTTTT. Looking up the rest from reference TRBV5-4 and TRBJ2-2 gives the full variable domain: ETGVTQSPTHLIKTRGQQVTLRCSSQSGHNTVSWYQQALGQGPQFIFQYYREEENGRGNFPPRFSGLQFPNYSSELNVNALELDDSALYLCASSLAVSGGADTGELFFGEGSRLTVL.